This paragraph covers one TCR beta chain sequence. The specificity of this receptor is unknown. Qualities for individual bases were not recorded, and no much larger clone is one base off. V is reduced by 4 bases and J by 4 bases, leaving a spacing of 13 bases between them. In the germline V gene, CDR1 corresponds to SNHLY and CDR2 to FYNNEI. The CDR3 holds 14 amino acids from the cysteine to the phenylalanine. Only the CDR3 portion is preserved as DNA: 42 bases, with reading frame beginning at the first base. These data are taken from a study of T cell responses to AZD1222 COVID-19 vaccine (dated by TCRdb to the early 2020s). Regarding the study in general: TCR sequencing covered some 240 trial participants: around 210 given two doses of AZD1222 and 26 given two doses of MenACWY control vaccine. Enrollment into the trials was organized by age into subgroups of 18-55, 56-69 and 70-plus years, and those subgroups contained roughly 140, 27 and 60 TCR-sequenced participants, respectively. The full study reports these points: Because no day 14 peak-response samples were available, repertoires were characterized only after the peak T cell response. Only six or seven AZD1222 recipients were SARS-CoV-2 seropositive at baseline, limiting conclusions about previously exposed vaccinees. The 56-69-year group was small, and its depth increase did not reach significance, likely because of low power. Participants were mostly white British, with more females than males. The authors suggested clonal diversity may have been underestimated. Reportedly, almost half of the unique spike-specific TCRs recognized epitopes lying outside the regions that are mutated in the B.1.351 and B.1.1.7 variants. The whole spike protein was spanned by vaccine-associated CD4 TCRs, and dominant responses were seen in regions 160-218 and 743-854. A significant rise in spike-specific TCR breadth and depth was observed after two AZD1222 doses relative to day 0 and relative to MenACWY recipients.

The CDR3 regions of human TCRbeta chains were subjected to immunosequencing. The paper's data handling went like this. TCRs in the repertoires were compared against a reference library of SARS-CoV-2-specific TCRs that had been generated with the MIRA antigen-specificity platform. Breadth was defined as the fraction of unique TCRs that were SARS-CoV-2-associated, and depth was defined as the fraction of total T cells that were SARS-CoV-2-associated. Using the MIRA data, every spike-specific TCR was mapped to the spike region that the TCR reacted to and assigned to either a CD4 or a CD8 class. Log10-transformed breadth and depth values were compared by one-way ANOVA with Sidak's multiple comparisons tests. The clones in this table, taken by TCRdb from immuneACCESS, are in-frame only. Not every clone is retained; where verified, under half of the shortfall comes from an unresolved V gene, and the cause of the rest is unknown. D and trimming come from the DNA, and the V and J calls and clone size come from that table. The sample has roughly 150,000 clones on record, over 90% of them singletons. The ten largest make up approximately 1.5% of the sample.

Per the publication, the time point label means: about 28 days (+/-7) after the second vaccine dose. Because spike-specific TCR depth and breadth did not differ between the two schedules, AZD1222 recipients who got a second dose at roughly 4 weeks were pooled with those who got a second dose at roughly 12 weeks. The vaccinee samples were drawn from two UK trials, COV001 and COV002, one of which was a single-blind randomized controlled phase 2/3 trial testing AZD1222 (ChAdOx1 nCoV-19) in healthy adults. For TCRbeta chain sequencing, PBMC samples were collected from trial participants at day 0 and at day 28 after the second dose.

The receptor was derived from an adult who received the AZD1222 COVID-19 vaccine. The chain employs TRBV2 and TRBJ1-2; tentative D gene TRBD1, with 5 bases matching. This specimen was peripheral blood, taken 28 days after the second AZD1222 dose. The CDR3 protein is CASSGDSARYGYTF. The sequenced DNA: TGTGCCAGCAGTGGAGACAGTGCACGCTATGGCTACACCTTC.